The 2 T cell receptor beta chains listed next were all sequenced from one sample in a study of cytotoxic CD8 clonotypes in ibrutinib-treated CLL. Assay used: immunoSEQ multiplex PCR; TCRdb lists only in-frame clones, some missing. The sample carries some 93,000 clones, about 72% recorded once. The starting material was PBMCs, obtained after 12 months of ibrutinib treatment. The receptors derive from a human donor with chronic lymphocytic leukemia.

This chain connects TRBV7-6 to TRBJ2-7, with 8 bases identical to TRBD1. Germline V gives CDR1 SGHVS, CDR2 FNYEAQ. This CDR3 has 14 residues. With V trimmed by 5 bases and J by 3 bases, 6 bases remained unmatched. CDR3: CASSADRGIYEQYF. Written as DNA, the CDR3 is TGTGCCAGCAGCGCAGACAGGGGCATCTACGAGCAGTACTTC.

This CDR3 reads CAWSPGGDEQFF. The DNA for the CDR3 is TGTGCCTGGAGTCCAGGAGGGGATGAGCAGTTCTTC. The chain employs TRBV30 and TRBJ2-1, with a tentative D call TRBD2 (6 bases). With 2 bases removed from V and 8 bases from J, the gap between germline ends came to 10 bases. The V gene's germline CDR1 is GTSNPN and CDR2 SVGIG (reference sequence). The CDR3 consists of 12 residues.